The 3 T cell receptor beta chains presented below share a single source sample, sequenced in a study of T cell repertoires in cytomegalovirus infection (dated by TCRdb to the late 2010s). Data came from an Illumina HiSeq 1500. TCRdb applied fastp at Q25 and MiXCR to the public reads, then kept only in-frame beta chains. Rows are combined by CDR3 protein, so each entry shows the most common genes and DNA. Present in this sample are some 480,000 distinct CDR3 sequences, about 33% of which were seen just once. Of the sample, under 20% is held by the ten largest clones. What the treatment or condition label conveys for this sample: in vitro stimulation with specific CMV peptide epitopes to enrich CMV-specific T cells. Their specific antigens are unknown. Here the sequenced sample was cultured PBMCs, taken from culture after CMV antigen stimulation. These receptors all stem from a human donor in good health (CMV status not recorded). Some clones in this sample may be carry-over from other donors' samples.

V gene TRBV12-3 or TRBV12-4 combines with J gene TRBJ1-2, with 7 nucleotides matching TRBD1. V gave up 2 bases and J gave up 8 bases; unmatched junction bases: 8. This CDR3 spans 14 amino acids. CDR3 region: CASSLPDRVEGYTF. As DNA, the CDR3 is TGTGCCAGCAGTTTACCCGACAGGGTCGAGGGCTACACCTTC.

The gene calls are TRBV7-9 and TRBJ2-7, with D hard to call. There are 14 residues in the CDR3. From germline, CDR1 is SEHNR and CDR2 FQNEAQ (reference sequence). Between the trimmed V and J ends, which lost 1 base and 4 bases, there was a span of 11 bases. This CDR3 reads CASSLDATPYEQYV. The CDR3 bases are TGTGCCAGCAGCTTAGACGCGACACCTTACGAGCAGTACGTC.

V usage is TRBV6-8 and J usage is TRBJ2-5, with D maybe TRBD1 (8 bases). Trimming shortened V by 11 bases and J by 7 bases, and 20 bases separated the two germline ends. CDR3 length: 13 amino acids. Per the germline V gene, CDR1 is MNHGY and CDR2 is SAAAGT. The CDR3 protein is CASRTGGGGTQYF. The CDR3 DNA reads TGTGCCTCCCGAACAGGGGGGGGGGGGACCCAGTACTTC.